What follows is one T cell receptor beta chain and its context. These data are taken from a study of blood T cell repertoires in COVID-19. Looking at the study overall: Samples taken during acute and convalescent COVID-19 were collected in the United States, Italy and Spain.

The table came from immunoSEQ multiplex PCR; TCRdb's copy has only in-frame clones and leaves some out. The repertoire holds 120,000 to 150,000 clones, with about 70% as singletons. Germline lookup yields CDR1 SNHLY and CDR2 FYNNEI. V dropped 8 bases and J dropped 7; count of bases not matched to a gene: 7. This CDR3 is 14 amino acids long. The chain is built from TRBV2 and TRBJ2-2; 10 bases are shared with TRBD2. This receptor was identified in an elderly man with acute or convalescent COVID-19. The specimen sequenced was peripheral blood. CDR3 amino acids: CASGGLASNGELFF. CDR3 nucleotides: TGTGCCAGCGGGGGACTAGCGTCGAACGGGGAGCTGTTTTTT. Together with reference TRBV2 and TRBJ2-2, the CDR3 gives the full variable domain: EPEVTQTPSHQVTQMGQEVILRCVPISNHLYFYWYRQILGQKVEFLVSFYNNEISEKSEIFDDQFSVERPDGSNFTLKIRSTKLEDSAMYFCASGGLASNGELFFGEGSRLTVL.